This TCR beta chain originates from a study of control samples from healthy donors and cancer patients. Sequenced by immunoSEQ multiplex PCR; TCRdb stores in-frame clones only, minus some. The data hold approximately 76,000 clones, with approximately 80% observed a single time. This clone was observed a handful of times. The CDR3 runs 12 residues. CDR1 and CDR2 from the germline V gene are WSHSY and SAAADI. Trimming removed 3 bases at V and 3 bases at J, with 3 bases between. This clonotype was sampled from a man in his sixties with head and neck cancer. V and J are TRBV10-2 and TRBJ1-5; D is ambiguous. The sample taken for sequencing was PBMCs. The CDR3: CASSDLNQPQHF. The CDR3 DNA sequence: TGCGCCAGCAGTGACCTCAATCAGCCCCAGCATTTT.